This record concerns one T cell receptor (beta chain) sequence. Time point given: persistent/refractory GD, antithyroid drugs over 5 years with positive TRAb. PBMCs provided the RNA from which the TCR library was made. Patient provenance is recorded as an endocrinology department in Xi'an, China. Researchers made TCR beta libraries by using iRepertoire HTBI primers and running Arm-PCR on CDR3 regions. TCRdb redid the calling of the multiplex PCR reads with MiXCR, one entry per CDR3 protein. The table records about 460,000 distinct CDR3 sequences, about 22% of them present only once. The data were taken from a study of regulatory T cells in long-lasting Graves disease. Germline loops: CDR1 SGHTA, CDR2 FQGNSA. V lost 3 bases to trimming and J lost 4 bases; unmatched junction nucleotides: 16. The CDR3 is made up of 20 amino acids.

V gene TRBV7-2 combines with J gene TRBJ2-2; the match to TRBD2 covers 11 bases. Sequenced here: peripheral blood mononuclear cells (PBMCs), sampled when the disease was refractory, from a patient treated with antithyroid drugs. The receptor was isolated from a female donor with Graves disease. This chain's CDR3 is CASSLPLALAGGRLTGELFF. The CDR3 DNA is TGTGCCAGCAGCTTGCCCCTCGCCTTAGCGGGGGGGCGTCTCACCGGGGAGCTGTTTTTT.